The 5 T cell receptor beta chains presented below share a single source sample, sequenced in a study of shared T cell receptors in the human thymus. Sequenced by immunoSEQ multiplex PCR; TCRdb stores in-frame clones only, minus some. This sample yields 500,000 to 550,000 clones, of which approximately 78% are seen a single time; 0.01% to 0.015% belongs to the top ten. These data also featured in a second study, about human thymus T cells.

The source material was thymocytes. Receptors were obtained from a boy under three years old with a congenital heart defect.

The sample holds one count of this clone. The chain links TRBV9 to TRBJ2-7; 11 bases align to TRBD2. This CDR3 is built from 17 residues. The J segment lost 2 bases and the V segment lost 4 bases, leaving 11 bases of the junction unmatched. The germline V gene encodes CDR1 SGDLS and CDR2 YYNGEE. CDR3 loop: CASSSNPGLAEPYEQYF. DNA for the CDR3: TGTGCCAGCAGCTCAAATCCGGGACTAGCGGAGCCCTACGAGCAGTACTTC.

This chain uses TRBV11-2 with TRBJ1-2, with D perhaps matching TRBD1 (5 bases). Germline CDR1 and CDR2: SGHAT and FQNNGV. V was shortened by 5 bases and J by 10 bases, with 11 bases between the two germline ends. This CDR3 comprises 11 residues. The CDR3 loop is CASSPGSHYTF. In nucleotides, the CDR3 is TGTGCCAGCAGCCCAGGGTCTCACTACACCTTC.

The V gene is TRBV9, the J gene TRBJ1-2; no clear D gene. The germline V gene has CDR1 SGDLS and CDR2 YYNGEE. Trimming stripped 2 bases from V and 0 bases from J, with 11 bases between. The length of the CDR3 is 15 residues. In DNA, the CDR3 is TGTGCCAGCAGCGTTGGGAGAAGAGCTAACTATGGCTACACCTTC. This encodes CASSVGRRANYGYTF.

The J gene is TRBJ1-2, the V gene TRBV28, with 8 bases matching TRBD1. The trim removed 5 bases at V and 4 bases at J, leaving 6 bases unmatched. The germline gives CDR1 MDHEN, CDR2 SYDVKM. The CDR3 is made up of 14 amino acids. CDR3 protein: CASSEATGGYGYTF. The CDR3 DNA reads as TGTGCCAGCAGTGAAGCCACAGGGGGCTATGGCTACACCTTC.

The chain recombines TRBV29-1 with TRBJ2-2; 8 bases match TRBD1. This CDR3 is 16 amino acids long. Germline V gives CDR1 SQVTM, CDR2 ANQGSEA. The ends lost 0 bases at V and 2 bases at J; junction bases unmatched: 5. Here the CDR3 reads CSVEDRQGANTGELFF. The CDR3 coding sequence is TGCAGCGTTGAAGATAGGCAGGGGGCAAACACCGGGGAGCTGTTTTTT.